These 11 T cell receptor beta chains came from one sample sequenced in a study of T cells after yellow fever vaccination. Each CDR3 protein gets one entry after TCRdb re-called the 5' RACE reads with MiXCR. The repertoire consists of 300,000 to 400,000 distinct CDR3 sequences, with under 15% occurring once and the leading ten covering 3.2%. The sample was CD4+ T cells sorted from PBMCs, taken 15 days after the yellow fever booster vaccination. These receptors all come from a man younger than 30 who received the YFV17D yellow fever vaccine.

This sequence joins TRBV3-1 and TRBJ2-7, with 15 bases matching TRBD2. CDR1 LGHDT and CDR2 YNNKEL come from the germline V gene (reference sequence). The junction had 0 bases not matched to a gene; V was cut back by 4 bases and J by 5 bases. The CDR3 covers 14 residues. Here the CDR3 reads CASSRTSGGDEQYF. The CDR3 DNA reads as TGTGCCAGCAGCCGGACTAGCGGGGGGGACGAGCAGTACTTC.

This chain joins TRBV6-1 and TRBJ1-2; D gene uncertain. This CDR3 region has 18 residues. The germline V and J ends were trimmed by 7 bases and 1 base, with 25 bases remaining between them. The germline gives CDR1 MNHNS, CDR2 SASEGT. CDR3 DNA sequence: TGTGCCAGCAAATGGAGACCCCCAAACCGTGGCGATAACTATGGCTACACCTTC. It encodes CASKWRPPNRGDNYGYTF.

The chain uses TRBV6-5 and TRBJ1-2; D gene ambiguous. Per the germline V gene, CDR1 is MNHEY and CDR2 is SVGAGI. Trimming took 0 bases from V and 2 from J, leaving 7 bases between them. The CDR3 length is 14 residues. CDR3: CASSYSRLNYGYTF. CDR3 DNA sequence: TGTGCCAGCAGTTACTCGAGGTTAAACTATGGCTACACCTTC.

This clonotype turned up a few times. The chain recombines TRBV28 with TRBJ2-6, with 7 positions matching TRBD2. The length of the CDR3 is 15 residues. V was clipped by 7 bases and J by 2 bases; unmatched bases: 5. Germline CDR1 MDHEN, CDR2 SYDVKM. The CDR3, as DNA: TGTGCCAGCACCCCTGGGGGGGCTGGGGCCAACGTCCTGACTTTC. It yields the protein CASTPGGAGANVLTF.

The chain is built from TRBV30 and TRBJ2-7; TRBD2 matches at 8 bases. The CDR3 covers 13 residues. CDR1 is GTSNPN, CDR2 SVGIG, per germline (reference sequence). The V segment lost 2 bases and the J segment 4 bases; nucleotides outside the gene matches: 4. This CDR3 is CAWSRGLEYEQYF. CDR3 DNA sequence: TGTGCCTGGAGTAGGGGACTAGAGTACGAGCAGTACTTC.

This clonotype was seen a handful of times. The CDR3 spells CASSLPGRSSSEAFF. Written as DNA, the CDR3 is TGTGCCAGCAGCTTGCCGGGACGGAGTAGCAGTGAAGCTTTCTTT. V gene TRBV5-4 combines with J gene TRBJ1-1, with D possibly matching TRBD1 (5 bases). Looked up from germline, CDR1 is SGHNT and CDR2 is YYREEE (reference sequence). The CDR3 spans 15 residues. V was shortened by 1 base and J by 7 bases, with 17 bases between the two germline ends.

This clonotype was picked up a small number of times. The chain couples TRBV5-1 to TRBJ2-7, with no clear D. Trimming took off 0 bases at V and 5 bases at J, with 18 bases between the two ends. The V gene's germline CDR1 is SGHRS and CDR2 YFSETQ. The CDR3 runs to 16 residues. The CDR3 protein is CASSLAGSLMVHEQYF. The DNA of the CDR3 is TGCGCCAGCAGCTTGGCAGGCTCCCTAATGGTCCACGAGCAGTACTTC.

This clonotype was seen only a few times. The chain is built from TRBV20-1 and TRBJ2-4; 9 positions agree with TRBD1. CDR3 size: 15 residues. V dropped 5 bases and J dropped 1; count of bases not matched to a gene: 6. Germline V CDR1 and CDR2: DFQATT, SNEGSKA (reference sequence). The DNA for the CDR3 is TGCAGTGCTCACCGGGACAGGGATGCCAAAAACATTCAGTACTTC. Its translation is CSAHRDRDAKNIQYF.

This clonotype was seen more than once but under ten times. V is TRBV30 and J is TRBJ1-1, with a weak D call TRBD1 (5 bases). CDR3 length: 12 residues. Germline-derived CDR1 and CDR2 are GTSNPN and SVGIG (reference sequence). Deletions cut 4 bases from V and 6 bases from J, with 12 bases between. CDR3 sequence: CAWKRGLSEAFF. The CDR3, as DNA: TGTGCCTGGAAAAGGGGATTGTCTGAAGCTTTCTTT.

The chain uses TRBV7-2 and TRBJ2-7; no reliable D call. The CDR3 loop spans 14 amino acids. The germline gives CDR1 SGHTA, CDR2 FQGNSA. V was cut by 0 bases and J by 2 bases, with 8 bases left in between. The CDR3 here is CASSLAANAYEQYV. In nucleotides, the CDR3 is TGTGCCAGCAGCTTAGCTGCAAACGCCTACGAGCAGTACGTC.

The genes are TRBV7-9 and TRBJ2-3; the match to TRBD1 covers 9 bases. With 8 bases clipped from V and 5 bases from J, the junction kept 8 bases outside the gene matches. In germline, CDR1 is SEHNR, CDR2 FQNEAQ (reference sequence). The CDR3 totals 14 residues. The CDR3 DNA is TGTGCCAGCCAGGACAGGGGAGTTGGAGATACGCAGTATTTT. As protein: CASQDRGVGDTQYF.